This T cell receptor beta chain was profiled in a study of shared clonotypes between healthy human individuals. Losses at the gene ends were 5 bases for V and 6 bases for J; bases not matched to a gene: 4. CDR1 SGHAT and CDR2 FQNNGV come from the germline V gene. The CDR3 is 14 amino acids. Everyone who donated was a Caucasian adult who lived in Nashville, Tennessee. Per the study methods: Filtering differed for immunoSEQ, which gave only junction sequences without quality scores. The method was immunoSEQ multiplex PCR; TCRdb's version includes in-frame clones alone and lacks a portion of them. V and J calls plus clone size are reproduced from that table; the DNA served to infer D and trimming. The data hold some 650,000 clones, with around 97% observed a single time.

V and J are TRBV11-2 and TRBJ2-2; TRBD1 agrees at 9 bases. The sample consisted of naive CD4+ T cells sorted from blood. Subset given: CD45RA+ positively selected. This TCR derives from a woman aged 30 to 39 in good health. The CDR3 protein is CASSLRQGAGELFF. For the CDR3, the DNA is TGTGCCAGCAGCCTGAGACAGGGGGCCGGGGAGCTGTTTTTT. Full variable domain (rest looked up from reference TRBV11-2 and TRBJ2-2): EAGVAQSPRYKIIEKRQSVAFWCNPISGHATLYWYQQILGQGPKLLIQFQNNGVVDDSQLPKDRFSAERLKGVDSTLKIQPAKLEDSAVYLCASSLRQGAGELFFGEGSRLTVL.